Presented here are 9 T cell receptor beta chains from one specimen sequenced in a study of T cells in Graves' hyperthyroidism and ophthalmopathy. Amplification targeted TCR beta CDR3 regions from RNA transcripts. RT-PCR in the first round (using the HTBI primer set) targeted the TCR CDR3. TCRdb re-called the multiplex PCR reads through MiXCR, storing one row per CDR3 protein. The sample has more than 300,000 distinct CDR3 sequences; approximately 13% are singletons. Source material: blood. The receptors were sampled from a woman aged 18-30 years with Graves' hyperthyroidism.

As concerns this clonotype: Since a much larger clone is just one base distant, this may be a read error. J is TRBJ1-2 and V is TRBV20-1; TRBD1 is a possible D gene (5 bases). The CDR3 is 13 residues long. Germline V gives CDR1 DFQATT, CDR2 SNEGSKA (reference sequence). The DNA for the CDR3 is TGCAGTGCTAGAGGGGGCAGCGGCTATGACTACACCTTC. Translating gives CSARGGSGYDYTF.

This clonotype appeared many times. V usage is TRBV6-1 and J usage is TRBJ2-3; D is uncertain. CDR1 MNHNS and CDR2 SASEGT come from the germline V gene. This CDR3 is built from 16 residues. Deletions cut 4 bases from V and 1 base from J, with 15 bases between. In DNA form, the CDR3 reads TGTGCCAGCAGTGTCGATAGAGGAATCGGCACAGATACGCAGTATTTT. Its protein product is CASSVDRGIGTDTQYF.

This clonotype was counted ten times or more. The genes are TRBV7-3 and TRBJ2-3, with 8 nucleotides matching TRBD1. The CDR3 has 17 amino acids. V shed 1 base, J shed 6 bases, and the junction held 12 bases outside the gene matches. Germline CDR1 reads SGHTA; CDR2 reads FQGTGA. In DNA form, the CDR3 reads TGTGCCAGCAGCTTAAGGCCCCGACAGGGGCACGTTGATACGCAGTATTTT. Protein: CASSLRPRQGHVDTQYF.

In this sample, this clonotype turned up a few times. V gene TRBV20-1 combines with J gene TRBJ2-2, with D perhaps matching TRBD2 (5 bases). CDR1 is DFQATT and CDR2 is SNEGSKA in the germline V gene (reference sequence). V shed 5 bases and J shed 2 bases, with 18 bases lying between them. The CDR3 has 16 residues. For the CDR3, the DNA is TGCAGTGCTCGCTGTCCCCCCGGACTTAACACCGGGGAGCTGTTTTTT. Protein: CSARCPPGLNTGELFF.

This clonotype was observed at least ten times. This chain links TRBV7-9 with TRBJ2-7; D is perhaps TRBD1 (5 bases). Germline lookup yields CDR1 SEHNR and CDR2 FQNEAQ (reference sequence). The CDR3 has 14 residues. V lost 6 bases and J 0 bases, leaving 12 bases between the germline ends. CDR3 nucleotide sequence: TGTGCCAGCAGATTGACAGAGTACTCCTACGAGCAGTACTTC. Amino acid sequence: CASRLTEYSYEQYF.

The rearrangement uses TRBV9 and TRBJ2-1; 7 nucleotides line up with TRBD1. Germline loops: CDR1 SGDLS, CDR2 YYNGEE. J was trimmed by 0 bases and V by 0 bases; bases with no gene match: 3. This CDR3 spans 16 amino acids. The CDR3 DNA reads as TGTGCCAGCAGCGTAGACAGGGGAAGCTCCTACAATGAGCAGTTCTTC. It specifies CASSVDRGSSYNEQFF.

This clonotype was observed many times. The chain is built from TRBV7-9 and TRBJ2-7; 10 positions agree with TRBD2. In germline, CDR1 is SEHNR, CDR2 FQNEAQ (reference sequence). This CDR3 has 15 amino acids. V lost 1 base and J lost 3; bases outside the gene matches: 3. The CDR3 protein is CASSLGASGSYEQYF. CDR3 nucleotides: TGTGCCAGCAGCTTAGGGGCTAGCGGGAGCTACGAGCAGTACTTC.

In the case of this clonotype: This may arise from a read error, as a much more abundant clone is one base away. The genes are TRBV5-1 and TRBJ2-1; 13 bases map to TRBD2. Germline V lookup: CDR1 SGHRS, CDR2 YFSETQ. The length of the CDR3 is 15 residues. CDR3 protein: CASGLGLAGPNEQFF. In DNA, the CDR3 is TGCGCCAGCGGCTTGGGACTAGCGGGGCCCAATGAGCAGTTCTTC.

Turning to this clonotype: A much bigger clone sits one base away, suggesting this may be a read error. J is TRBJ2-7 and V is TRBV12-3 or TRBV12-4; perhaps TRBD2 as D (7 bases). Trimming took off 5 bases at V and 1 base at J, with 15 bases between the two ends. This CDR3 spans 15 amino acids. In DNA, the CDR3 is TGTGCCAGCAGTGCCCGAGGGGGGGGATCCTACGAGCAGTACTTC. As protein: CASSARGGGSYEQYF.